The sequence of this T cell receptor beta chain was determined in a study of T-cell memory formation after mild COVID-19. Germline trimming cut 0 bases from V and 9 bases from J; bases unmatched to any gene: 22. The CDR3 consists of 18 residues. The germline CDR1 and CDR2 sequences are DFQATT and SNEGSKA (reference sequence). The 5'RACE method, run with constant-segment primers, produced TCR alpha and TCR beta cDNA libraries (carrying sample barcodes and UMIs). TCRdb independently ran MiXCR on the 5' RACE reads; one entry per CDR3 protein. The table records roughly 80,000 distinct CDR3 sequences, 25% of them present only once.

Sample: PBMCs or a T cell subset sorted from them (not recorded which). The TCR sequence derives from a man aged 18 to 30 who had mild COVID-19 (a few samples of this study predate the infection). Cell type and time point are not known. The gene calls are TRBV20-1 and TRBJ2-5, with TRBD2 matching 7 bases. In DNA, the CDR3 is TGCAGTGCTAGAGACCGAAAAGGGACTACCACATTTGGTATGGCCCAGTACTTC. It translates to CSARDRKGTTTFGMAQYF.